This T cell receptor (beta chain) was retrieved from a study of technical replicates of blood from several donors. This CDR3 spans 19 amino acids. Per the germline V gene, CDR1 is MGHRA and CDR2 is YSYEKL. The ends lost 0 bases at V and 2 bases at J; junction bases unmatched: 9. This table comes from immunoSEQ multiplex PCR, and its TCRdb copy is limited to in-frame clones, with some not included. This table has tens of thousands of clones, about 95% appearing once. The origin of this receptor is a human donor in good health. Sequenced sample: T cells isolated from PBMCs. V usage is TRBV4-1 and J usage is TRBJ2-3; 12 bases fit TRBD2. The CDR3 nucleotides are TGCGCCAGCAGCCAAGATCATTGGCCTAGCGGGAGGGTCACAGATACGCAGTATTTT. Protein sequence: CASSQDHWPSGRVTDTQYF.